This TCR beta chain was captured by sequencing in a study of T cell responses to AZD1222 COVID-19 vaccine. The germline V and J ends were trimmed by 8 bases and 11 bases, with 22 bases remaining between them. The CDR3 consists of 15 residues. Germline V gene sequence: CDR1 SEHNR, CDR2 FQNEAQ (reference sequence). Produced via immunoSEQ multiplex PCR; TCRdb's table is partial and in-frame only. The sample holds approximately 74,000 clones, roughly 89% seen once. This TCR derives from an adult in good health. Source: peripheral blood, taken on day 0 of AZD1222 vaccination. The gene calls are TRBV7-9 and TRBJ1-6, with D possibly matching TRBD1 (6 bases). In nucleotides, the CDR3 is TGTGCCAGCGCCAGGGGTAGTAACTCTGTCACACCCCTCCACTTT. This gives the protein CASARGSNSVTPLHF.